Reported below is one T cell receptor (beta chain). The germline CDR1 and CDR2 sequences are SGDLS and YYNGEE. The CDR3 consists of 15 residues. With V trimmed by 2 bases and J by 7 bases, 6 bases remained unmatched. This record belongs to a study of blood T cell repertoires in COVID-19. Study details: COVID-19 samples, acute and convalescent, were from the United States, Italy and Spain. PBMCs, B-cell-depleted T cells, or T cells provided the cDNA or gDNA that made up the material.

Per the authors' pipeline: Amplification of reference gene primers provided the estimated nucleated cell counts. Assay: immunoSEQ multiplex PCR; the TCRdb copy retains only in-frame clones and omits some. D and trimming were read from the DNA, whereas the V and J calls and clone size are those reported in that table. There are about 170,000 clones in the sample; 83% occur only once, and approximately 2% lies in the top ten. The chain carries TRBV9 and TRBJ1-4, with 9 positions matching TRBD1. Sequencing was done on a sample of peripheral blood. The sequence was obtained from a woman of 80 years or more with acute or convalescent COVID-19. CDR3 sequence: CASSVSGTGSEKLFF. CDR3 coding DNA: TGTGCCAGCAGCGTGTCCGGGACAGGGAGTGAAAAACTGTTTTTT.